These 18 T cell receptor beta chains were all obtained from the same sample, sequenced in a study of cytomegalovirus exposure and HLA in healthy donors. Primers: 60 Vbeta forward and 13 Jbeta reverse. The repertoire was sequenced with immunoSEQ multiplex PCR; TCRdb's copy has only in-frame clones and lacks some. In the table there are around 160,000 clones, over 60% of which are singletons. The sample comprised PBMCs. Receptors were obtained from a woman aged 18-30 years in good health and CMV-seronegative.

V and J are TRBV5-1 and TRBJ2-7; D perhaps matches TRBD1 (5 bases). In germline, CDR1 is SGHRS, CDR2 YFSETQ. V lost 1 base and J 3 bases, leaving 11 bases between the germline ends. The CDR3 is 14 residues long. CDR3 sequence: CASSLSTGNYEQYV. The DNA of the CDR3 is TGCGCCAGCAGCTTGTCAACAGGTAACTACGAGCAGTACGTC.

The chain employs TRBV28 and TRBJ1-2; 9 positions agree with TRBD1. The junction had 5 bases not matched to a gene; V was cut back by 5 bases and J by 4 bases. The V gene's germline CDR1 is MDHEN and CDR2 SYDVKM. This CDR3 contains 14 residues. The CDR3 is CASSPGQGGYGYTF. Here the CDR3 DNA reads TGTGCCAGCAGTCCGGGACAGGGAGGCTATGGCTACACCTTC.

The gene calls are TRBV11-3 and TRBJ2-2, with TRBD2 as a possible D gene (6 bases). There are 14 residues in the CDR3. Germline V gives CDR1 SGHNT, CDR2 YENEEA. V lost 5 bases and J 3 bases, leaving 10 bases between the germline ends. The CDR3 coding sequence is TGTGCCAGCAGCAGGGACTTCCACACCGGGGAGCTGTTTTTT. Its protein is CASSRDFHTGELFF.

CDR3: CASTQRGSYEQYF. In nucleotides, the CDR3 is TGTGCCAGCACTCAGCGGGGGTCCTACGAGCAGTACTTC. The rearrangement links TRBV5-4 to TRBJ2-7, with 8 bases aligning to TRBD2. From germline, CDR1 is SGHNT and CDR2 YYREEE (reference sequence). Trimming removed 6 bases from V and 1 base from J; junction bases left unmatched: 3. The CDR3 has 13 residues.

This chain joins TRBV9 and TRBJ2-5; TRBD2 is a possible D gene (5 bases). Trimming took off 4 bases at V and 1 base at J, with 14 bases between the two ends. Germline assignment: CDR1 SGDLS and CDR2 YYNGEE. The CDR3 covers 15 residues. The CDR3 nucleotides read TGTGCCAGCAGCCCCCGAGTAGCGTCCCAAGAGACCCAGTACTTC. The encoded protein is CASSPRVASQETQYF.

The V call is TRBV5-8, the J call TRBJ2-3; D is possibly TRBD1 (7 bases). The CDR3 contains 15 residues. Germline-derived CDR1 and CDR2 are SGHTS and YDEGEE. V was pared by 0 bases and J by 5 bases, with 13 bases between. The CDR3 DNA reads as TGTGCCAGCAGCTTGGGGGTCAGGGGGGAAGATACGCAGTATTTT. Its protein product is CASSLGVRGEDTQYF.

As regards this clone: The germline gene is not matched at one end of the junction; a read error may be the cause. CDR3 nucleotides: TGCGCGAGCAGACCGGGACAGGGCACTGAAGCTTTCTTT. This gives the protein CASRPGQGTEAFF. The rearrangement links TRBV5-1 to TRBJ1-1; TRBD1 matches at 9 bases. The germline CDR1 and CDR2 sequences are SGHRS and YFSETQ. CDR3 length: 13 amino acids.

CDR3 amino acids: CSVTKGANTEAFF. CDR3 DNA: TGCAGCGTCACAAAGGGGGCGAACACTGAAGCTTTCTTT. The rearrangement joins TRBV29-1 to TRBJ1-1; 7 bases line up with TRBD1. V was pared by 6 bases and J by 1 base, with 5 bases of the junction left unmatched. The CDR3 sequence is 13 residues long. Germline-derived CDR1 and CDR2 are SQVTM and ANQGSEA. Combining the CDR3 with reference TRBV29-1 and TRBJ1-1 gives the whole variable domain SAVISQKPSRDICQRGTSLTIQCQVDSQVTMMFWYRQQPGQSLTLIATANQGSEATYESGFVIDKFPISRPNLTFSTLTVSNMSPEDSSIYLCSVTKGANTEAFFGQGTRLTVV.

V usage is TRBV25-1 and J usage is TRBJ1-5; 10 bases match TRBD1. Trimming removed 4 bases from V and 4 bases from J; junction bases left unmatched: 1. In germline, CDR1 is MGHDK, CDR2 SYGVNS. This CDR3 is built from 14 residues. Written as DNA, the CDR3 is TGTGCCAGCAGTGTGGGACAGGGGAATCAGCCCCAGCATTTT. It yields the protein CASSVGQGNQPQHF.

The chain recombines TRBV7-6 with TRBJ2-7; 7 bases align to TRBD1. Unmatched junction bases numbered 0, after V lost 2 bases and J lost 2 bases. This CDR3 region has 13 residues. Germline V gene data show CDR1 as SGHVS and CDR2 as FNYEAQ. In DNA form, the CDR3 reads TGTGCCAGCAGCTTACAGGGGGCCTACGAGCAGTACTTC. Its translation: CASSLQGAYEQYF.

The CDR3 DNA sequence: TGTGCCAGCACTTCGCGGACAGTCTTGCACGAGCAGTACTTC. Translated, it gives CASTSRTVLHEQYF. This chain connects TRBV28 to TRBJ2-7; possibly TRBD1 for D (6 bases). The CDR3 has 14 amino acids. The germline V gene has CDR1 MDHEN and CDR2 SYDVKM. V was trimmed by 7 bases and J by 5 bases, leaving 18 bases between them.

This clone was seen a few times. The J gene is TRBJ2-3, the V gene TRBV4-3, with a possible D match to TRBD1 (6 bases). Trimming removed 0 bases at V and 1 base at J, with 14 bases between. This CDR3 spans 17 amino acids. Germline loops: CDR1 LGHNA, CDR2 YSLEER. The CDR3, as DNA: TGCGCCAGCAGCCAAGATCTAGGGGGAAGTGGCACAGATACGCAGTATTTT. As protein: CASSQDLGGSGTDTQYF.

The chain has TRBV9 and TRBJ2-1; 7 bases fit TRBD1. CDR3 length equals 19 residues. Looked up from germline, CDR1 is SGDLS and CDR2 is YYNGEE. J gave up 0 bases and V 0 bases, and 12 bases lay outside the gene matches. The CDR3 DNA follows: TGTGCCAGCAGCGTAGGACAGGGTATCAGTTTGAGCTCCTACAATGAGCAGTTCTTC. Protein sequence: CASSVGQGISLSSYNEQFF.

The DNA for the CDR3 is TGTGCCAGCAGCAAAGGACTAGCGGTTCAAGAGACCCAGTACTTC. Its protein product is CASSKGLAVQETQYF. This rearrangement joins TRBV5-8 to TRBJ2-5; 10 nucleotides match TRBD2. Germline loops: CDR1 SGHTS, CDR2 YDEGEE. V gave up 4 bases and J gave up 2 bases; unmatched junction bases: 5. CDR3 length: 15 residues.

V usage is TRBV7-2 and J usage is TRBJ1-1, with a possible D match to TRBD1 (5 bases). With 2 bases removed from V and 5 bases from J, the gap between germline ends came to 18 bases. Germline V gene sequence: CDR1 SGHTA, CDR2 FQGNSA. The CDR3 sequence is 16 residues long. CDR3 sequence reads: CASSLTPQGLGTEAFF. CDR3 DNA: TGTGCCAGCAGCTTAACCCCTCAGGGCTTGGGAACTGAAGCTTTCTTT.

This clone has a handful of counts. V usage is TRBV5-1 and J usage is TRBJ1-6, with a weak D call TRBD1 (5 bases). Per the germline V gene, CDR1 is SGHRS and CDR2 is YFSETQ. Trimming took off 7 bases at V and 10 bases at J, with 21 bases between the two ends. This CDR3 comprises 15 residues. CDR3 residues: CASSSGDGFQSPLHF. The CDR3 region has the DNA TGCGCCAGCTCATCGGGGGACGGCTTTCAGTCACCCCTCCACTTT. The whole variable domain, remainder taken from reference TRBV5-1 and TRBJ1-6, is KAGVTQTPRYLIKTRGQQVTLSCSPISGHRSVSWYQQTPGQGLQFLFEYFSETQRNKGNFPGRFSGRQFSNSRSEMNVSTLELGDSALYLCASSSGDGFQSPLHFGNGTRLTVT.

This clone was detected a few times. A read error may produce the germline difference seen at one junction end. The chain links TRBV7-2 to TRBJ2-4; the match to TRBD2 covers 9 bases. The CDR3 consists of 16 residues. Germline assignment: CDR1 SGHTA and CDR2 FQGNSA. The CDR3 DNA reads as TGTGCCAGCAGCCGTAGCGGGAGTCTAGCCAAAAACAGTCAGTACTTC. This codes for CASSRSGSLAKNSQYF.

With respect to this clone: Other DNA sequences of this sample code for an identical CDR3. V is TRBV18 and J is TRBJ2-5; TRBD2 is a possible D gene (6 bases). Germline CDR1 reads KGHSH; CDR2 reads LQKENI. This CDR3 contains 14 residues. V shed 3 bases and J shed 1 base, with 9 bases lying between them. The CDR3 bases are TGTGCCAGCTCACCTCCGGGACTCCAAGAGACCCAGTACTTC. It translates to CASSPPGLQETQYF.